This TCR beta chain is drawn from a study of CD8+ T cells in alopecia areata. Across the whole study: Treatment comprised oral tofacitinib, 5 to 10 mg twice daily, in treated patients. Points from the study as a whole: Sequences from scalp samples also cover resident alphabeta T cells of normal skin.

Sequencing templates came from extracted RNA that was reverse transcribed into cDNA. Using immunoSEQ multiplex PCR, the repertoire was profiled, and TCRdb retains in-frame clones only, with some absent. Among roughly 200,000 clones, about 63% were seen once, and the ten largest hold more than 1.5%. Lesional scalp punch biopsies and peripheral blood were collected from alopecia areata patients. Using a FACSAria, the CD4+ and CD8+ T cells were sorted from the PBMCs. V lost 5 bases and J lost 7, with 8 bases in between. The CDR3 loop spans 11 amino acids. Looked up from germline, CDR1 is MNHEY and CDR2 is SMNVEV (reference sequence). This clone showed up just a few times. The antigen remains unidentified.

The chain couples TRBV27 to TRBJ1-1, with D unresolved. The sequence derives from a human donor with alopecia areata. The sequencing here drew on CD4+ T cells sorted from blood, taken at week 0. CDR3 coding DNA: TGTGCCAGCAGTAGGGCAGGTGAAGCTTTCTTT. It translates to CASSRAGEAFF.